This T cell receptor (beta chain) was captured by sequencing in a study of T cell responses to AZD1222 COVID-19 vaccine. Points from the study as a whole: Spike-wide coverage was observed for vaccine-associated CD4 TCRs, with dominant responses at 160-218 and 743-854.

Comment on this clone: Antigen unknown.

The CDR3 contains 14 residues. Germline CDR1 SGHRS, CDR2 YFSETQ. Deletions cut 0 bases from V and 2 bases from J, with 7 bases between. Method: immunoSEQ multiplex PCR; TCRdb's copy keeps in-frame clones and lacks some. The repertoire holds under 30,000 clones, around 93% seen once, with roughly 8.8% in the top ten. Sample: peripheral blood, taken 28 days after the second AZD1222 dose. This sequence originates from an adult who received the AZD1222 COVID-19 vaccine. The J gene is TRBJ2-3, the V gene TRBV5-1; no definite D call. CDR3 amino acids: CASSLGDTTDTQYF. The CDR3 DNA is TGCGCCAGCAGCTTGGGTGACACCACAGATACGCAGTATTTT.